The T cell receptor (beta chain) under discussion was sequenced for a study of blood T cell repertoires in COVID-19. The overall study: The analysed material was cDNA or gDNA that came from T cells, B-cell-depleted T cells, or PBMCs.

The V and J ends lost 0 bases and 3 bases, in that order; junction bases with no gene match: 1. Per the germline V gene, CDR1 is SGHKS and CDR2 is YYEKEE (reference sequence). The CDR3 loop spans 14 amino acids. Only in-frame clones appear in the TCRdb table, and some are missing; sequencing was by immunoSEQ multiplex PCR. The table has some 220,000 clones, approximately 92% seen once. This clone was observed a handful of times. The rearrangement joins TRBV5-5 to TRBJ1-1, with 8 bases aligning to TRBD1. The sequence was obtained from a woman aged 18 to 35 in a cohort exposed to, infected with or recovered from COVID-19 (not recorded which). Source material: PBMCs or T cells enriched from blood (not recorded which). The CDR3 loop is CASSLEQGDTEAFF. CDR3 DNA sequence: TGTGCCAGCAGCTTGGAACAGGGGGACACTGAAGCTTTCTTT.